This T cell receptor (beta chain) was captured in a study of shared clonotypes between healthy human individuals. The wider study: Each donor's CD4 naive and CD4 memory cells filled three plates apiece, CD8 naive two, and CD8 memory one.

Positive CCR7 selection of CD45RO-negative cells yielded the naive CD8 cells, and terminally differentiated effector memory CD45RA+ cells were excluded. Comments on this clone: This sample also contains other DNA sequences that code for the same CDR3.

Sequencing was at deep level. Here immunoSEQ multiplex PCR was the method, and the copy in TCRdb shows in-frame clones only, minus some. The sample lists around 1.9 million clones; 90% to 95% were seen once. Germline CDR1 reads MGHRA; CDR2 reads YSYEKL. V gave up 0 bases and J gave up 3 bases, with 5 bases separating them. The CDR3 totals 13 residues. The sample was naive CD8+ T cells from PBMCs. This rearrangement joins TRBV4-1 to TRBJ2-5; no clear D. The sequence came from a man aged 18 to 30 in good health. Some clones in this sample may be carry-over from other donors' samples. The CDR3 loop reads CASSQDTEETQYF. CDR3 DNA: TGCGCCAGCAGCCAAGACACCGAAGAGACCCAGTACTTC.